The sequence of this T cell receptor (beta chain) was determined in a study of T cell responses to AZD1222 COVID-19 vaccine. The study, taken as a whole, reports: A reported finding is that nearly half of spike-specific TCRs target unmutated variant regions. A rise in Spike-specific TCR breadth and depth followed two AZD1222 doses.

The repertoire was sequenced with immunoSEQ multiplex PCR; TCRdb's copy has only in-frame clones and lacks some. The sample lists approximately 140,000 clones, about 90% seen once, with 6.5% to 8% in the top ten. There are 13 residues in the CDR3. Trimming stripped 9 bases from V and 4 bases from J, with 15 bases between. The germline CDR1 and CDR2 sequences are MNHEY and SVGAGI. Turning to this clone: Its antigen is unidentified.

The rearrangement links TRBV6-5 to TRBJ1-2; weak D call: TRBD1 (5 bases). Sequenced material: peripheral blood, taken 28 days after the second dose of the MenACWY control vaccine. The TCR was taken from an adult who received the MenACWY meningococcal vaccine as a control. This CDR3 is CASRTTLSYGYTF. As DNA, the CDR3 is TGTGCCAGTCGGACAACGCTAAGCTATGGCTACACCTTC.